The 12 T cell receptor beta chains below were found in one sample sequenced in a study of shared clonotypes between healthy human individuals. The table came from immunoSEQ multiplex PCR; TCRdb's copy has only in-frame clones and leaves some out. The table includes over a million clones, approximately 98% detected once. Source material: naive CD4+ T cells sorted from blood. Regarding subset: CD45RA+ positively selected. These receptors were taken from a man aged 30 to 45 in good health.

The chain's CDR3 is CASSLSVGGITEAFF. CDR3 sequence (DNA): TGTGCCAGCAGCTTGTCAGTGGGGGGTATCACTGAAGCTTTCTTT. This chain links TRBV7-9 with TRBJ1-1; a possible D gene is TRBD1 (5 bases). This CDR3 spans 15 amino acids. Looked up from germline, CDR1 is SEHNR and CDR2 is FQNEAQ (reference sequence). Trimming took 3 bases from V and 4 from J, leaving 15 bases between them.

The chain is built from TRBV11-3 and TRBJ2-3, with 12 positions matching TRBD1. The V gene's germline CDR1 is SGHNT and CDR2 YENEEA. Germline trimming cut 6 bases from V and 3 bases from J; bases unmatched to any gene: 7. The length of the CDR3 is 16 residues. CDR3 protein: CASRAGTGGETDTQYF. The CDR3, as DNA: TGTGCCAGCAGAGCCGGGACAGGGGGCGAAACAGATACGCAGTATTTT.

The chain joins TRBV19 to TRBJ1-2, with TRBD1 matching over 7 bases. CDR3 size: 12 residues. V shed 6 bases, J shed 8 bases, and the junction held 6 bases outside the gene matches. From germline, CDR1 is LNHDA and CDR2 SQIVND (reference sequence). In nucleotides, the CDR3 is TGTGCCAGTAGGAGACAGGGCTACGGCTACACCTTC. As protein: CASRRQGYGYTF.

This clone was detected once. The rearrangement links TRBV18 to TRBJ2-7; D not certain. Germline CDR1 is KGHSH and CDR2 is LQKENI. V dropped 3 bases and J dropped 2 bases, with 8 bases sitting between them. This CDR3 is built from 13 residues. CDR3 residues: CASSPAAPYEQYF. DNA of the CDR3: TGTGCCAGCTCACCCGCAGCCCCCTACGAGCAGTACTTC.

V gene TRBV6-5 combines with J gene TRBJ1-5, with a tentative D call TRBD1 (6 bases). The CDR3 runs 15 residues. Trimming stripped 0 bases from V and 5 bases from J, with 11 bases between. CDR1 MNHEY and CDR2 SVGAGI come from the germline V gene. The CDR3 sequence: CASSYSWGQDQPQHF. The CDR3 nucleotides are TGTGCCAGCAGTTACTCCTGGGGGCAGGATCAGCCCCAGCATTTT.

The V call is TRBV4-2, the J call TRBJ1-2, with D unresolved. Trimming pared 4 bases from V and 1 base from J, leaving 16 bases between. The CDR3 loop spans 16 amino acids. Looked up from germline, CDR1 is LGHNA and CDR2 is YNFKEQ. Here the CDR3 DNA reads TGTGCCAGCAGCCCCGACAACATCCGGGATAACTATGGCTACACCTTC. Its protein product is CASSPDNIRDNYGYTF.

On this clone itself: This sample includes further DNA sequences coding for the same CDR3. J is TRBJ1-5 and V is TRBV28; D is unresolved. Between the trimmed V and J ends, which lost 5 bases and 6 bases, there was a span of 8 bases. The CDR3 runs to 12 residues. CDR1 is MDHEN and CDR2 is SYDVKM in the germline V gene. The CDR3 DNA reads as TGTGCCAGCAGTCCTCTCGGTCAGCCCCAGCATTTT. Translation gives CASSPLGQPQHF.

The V and J genes are TRBV19 and TRBJ2-2; D is unclear. The V gene lost 8 bases and the J gene lost 1 base, with 17 bases spanning the gap. The CDR3 covers 16 residues. Per germline, CDR1 LNHDA and CDR2 SQIVND (reference sequence). The CDR3 sequence is CASGRGVGVNTGELFF. The CDR3 DNA sequence: TGTGCCAGTGGTCGCGGCGTTGGCGTGAACACCGGGGAGCTGTTTTTT.

The genes are TRBV7-2 and TRBJ2-5; TRBD2 is a possible D gene (6 bases). The ends were cut back, 5 bases at V and 7 bases at J, with 23 bases in the middle. This CDR3 has 16 residues. CDR1 and CDR2 (germline): SGHTA, FQGNSA. The CDR3 sequence: CASSPISGLSGGTQYF. DNA of the CDR3: TGTGCCAGCAGCCCCATATCCGGACTATCTGGGGGGACCCAGTACTTC.

The chain carries TRBV29-1 and TRBJ2-2, with 12 bases aligning to TRBD2. CDR3 length: 16 amino acids. V lost 7 bases, J lost 4 bases, and 10 bases stayed unmatched. Germline V lookup: CDR1 SQVTM, CDR2 ANQGSEA. CDR3 DNA sequence: TGCAGCGCGGTATGGCGACTAGCGGGAGTCACCGGGGAGCTGTTTTTT. Translating it yields CSAVWRLAGVTGELFF.

The chain combines TRBV5-1 with TRBJ2-7; D is perhaps TRBD2 (5 bases). Germline CDR1 reads SGHRS; CDR2 reads YFSETQ. V lost 5 bases, J lost 6 bases, and 12 bases lay in between. The CDR3 is 12 residues long. The CDR3 spells CASRRDRGEQYF. CDR3 DNA sequence: TGCGCCAGCAGGCGCGACCGGGGCGAGCAGTACTTC.

V usage is TRBV5-4 and J usage is TRBJ2-1, with 8 nucleotides matching TRBD2. Germline V gene sequence: CDR1 SGHNT, CDR2 YYREEE (reference sequence). J was trimmed by 8 bases and V by 3 bases; bases with no gene match: 7. There are 14 residues in the CDR3. This CDR3 is CASSSYSREDEQFF. CDR3 sequence (DNA): TGTGCCAGCAGCTCATACTCGCGGGAGGATGAGCAGTTCTTC.